What follows describes a single T cell receptor beta chain. Profiling relied on immunoSEQ multiplex PCR, and the TCRdb table lists in-frame clones only, not all of them. The sample lists 95,000 or so clones, roughly 84% occurring once. The record originates from a study of PD-L1 blockade in urothelial cancer. Across the whole study: Males with bladder-origin urothelial cancer made up about 85% of the roughly 30 patients.

Noted time point: pretreatment peripheral blood. Patients in the study were battling locally advanced or metastatic urothelial carcinoma. Trimming took off 2 bases at V and 5 bases at J, with 12 bases between the two ends. The CDR3 contains 14 residues. The germline gives CDR1 SGHAT, CDR2 FQNNGV. Here the sequenced sample was PBMCs, taken around atezolizumab (anti-PD-L1) treatment. V gene TRBV11-2 combines with J gene TRBJ1-1; D might be TRBD1 (6 bases). This sequence was found in a man aged 55-75 years with urothelial cancer. The CDR3 protein is CASSLTQGMTEAFF. CDR3 nucleotide sequence: TGTGCCAGCAGCTTAACCCAGGGGATGACTGAAGCTTTCTTT.